The 28 T cell receptor beta chains below all came from one sample that was sequenced in a study of blood T cell repertoires in COVID-19 (dated by TCRdb to 2018 to 2020). Receptor libraries were prepared by the immunoSEQ multiplex PCR assay. TCRdb carries this immuneACCESS record with in-frame sequences only. Its versions omit some clonotypes, under half of them owing to an unresolved V gene in the studies checked, with the rest unexplained. The sample profile shows roughly 400,000 clones; about 90% of them were found once. Of the sample, about 1.7% is held by the ten largest clones. Sequencing used PBMCs or T cells enriched from blood (not recorded which). All receptors derive from a woman in her twenties or thirties who had recovered from COVID-19.

The table lists this clone with a count of one. The chain carries TRBV2 and TRBJ2-1; D might be TRBD1 (6 bases). This CDR3 is built from 11 residues. V dropped 5 bases and J dropped 15 bases, with 14 bases sitting between them. Germline V lookup: CDR1 SNHLY, CDR2 FYNNEI. Here the CDR3 DNA reads TGTGCCAGCAGTCCGGACAGCTATAGGTTCTTC. Protein: CASSPDSYRFF. Using reference TRBV2 and TRBJ2-1 for the parts outside the CDR3, the full variable domain is EPEVTQTPSHQVTQMGQEVILRCVPISNHLYFYWYRQILGQKVEFLVSFYNNEISEKSEIFDDQFSVERPDGSNFTLKIRSTKLEDSAMYFCASSPDSYRFFGPGTRLTVL.

The V gene is TRBV11-1, the J gene TRBJ2-2, with 7 bases identical to TRBD1. This CDR3 has 15 amino acids. V lost 5 bases to trimming and J lost 7 bases; unmatched junction nucleotides: 10. Looked up from germline, CDR1 is SGHAT and CDR2 is FQDESV (reference sequence). The CDR3 DNA sequence: TGTGCCAGCAGCGAGGAAGACAGGGCCGACGGGGAGCTGTTTTTT. Translated: CASSEEDRADGELFF.

The table lists this clone with a few counts. The chain recombines TRBV10-3 with TRBJ2-1; D is possibly TRBD2 (5 bases). The germline V and J ends were trimmed by 0 bases and 10 bases, with 7 bases remaining between them. The germline CDR1 and CDR2 sequences are ENHRY and SYGVKD. The CDR3 extends over 12 amino acids. This CDR3 reads CAISESTGEQFF. The CDR3 DNA reads as TGTGCCATCAGTGAGTCGACGGGAGAGCAGTTCTTC.

The chain carries TRBV6-6 and TRBJ1-5, with D possibly being TRBD1 (5 bases). V lost 6 bases and J lost 4, with 16 bases in between. Looked up from germline, CDR1 is MNHNY and CDR2 is SVGAGI (reference sequence). The CDR3 consists of 15 residues. The CDR3 protein is CASRRTGMGNQPQHF. CDR3 bases: TGTGCCAGCAGGCGAACAGGAATGGGTAATCAGCCCCAGCATTTT.

The V and J genes are TRBV4-2 and TRBJ2-1, with D tentatively TRBD1 (6 bases). V was cut by 3 bases and J by 0 bases, with 15 bases left in between. This CDR3 has 17 residues. Germline CDR1 reads LGHNA; CDR2 reads YNFKEQ. In DNA, the CDR3 is TGTGCCAGCAGCCAGGAACCTCAGGGGAGCTCCTACAATGAGCAGTTCTTC. This gives the protein CASSQEPQGSSYNEQFF.

DNA of the CDR3: TGTGCCAGCAGCAAAGTTGGGGAGAGGCTGGACACTGAAGCTTTCTTT. Encoded protein: CASSKVGERLDTEAFF. The rearrangement links TRBV21-1 to TRBJ1-1. TRBV21-1 is assigned pseudogene status. The CDR3 covers 16 residues.

The rearrangement uses TRBV12-3 or TRBV12-4 and TRBJ1-1; TRBD1 is a possible D gene (6 bases). The ends were cut back, 1 base at V and 11 bases at J, with 11 bases in the middle. The CDR3 extends over 12 amino acids. CDR3 amino acids: CASSLDRVGAFF. CDR3 nucleotides: TGTGCCAGCAGTTTAGACAGGGTCGGTGCTTTCTTT.

The chain recombines TRBV10-1 with TRBJ1-5, with D perhaps TRBD1 (5 bases). V was cut by 7 bases and J by 1 base, with 26 bases left in between. The germline CDR1 and CDR2 sequences are WNHNN and SYGVQD (reference sequence). The length of the CDR3 is 19 residues. The CDR3: CASTGLGGAFFASNQPQHF. The CDR3 nucleotides read TGCGCCAGCACAGGTTTAGGAGGGGCCTTTTTCGCGAGCAATCAGCCCCAGCATTTT.

The V gene is TRBV19, the J gene TRBJ1-4; D perhaps matches TRBD1 (6 bases). V lost 6 bases and J lost 3, with 17 bases in between. Germline values: CDR1 LNHDA, CDR2 SQIVND (reference sequence). This CDR3 has 16 amino acids. CDR3 nucleotide sequence: TGTGCCAGTAGCCTAATGCAGGGGATAGCTAATGAAAAACTGTTTTTT. Its translation: CASSLMQGIANEKLFF.

This clone was recorded once. The chain employs TRBV9 and TRBJ2-3, with 9 bases that match TRBD2. The germline V gene has CDR1 SGDLS and CDR2 YYNGEE. The CDR3 has 18 residues. J was trimmed by 0 bases and V by 4 bases; bases with no gene match: 12. The CDR3 nucleotides are TGTGCCAGCAGCAAGGGATTGCGGGGGGGCCTTAGCACAGATACGCAGTATTTT. This sequence encodes CASSKGLRGGLSTDTQYF.

The genes are TRBV7-3 and TRBJ2-1, with TRBD2 matching 9 bases. The CDR3 totals 16 residues. Germline V gives CDR1 SGHTA, CDR2 FQGTGA. V dropped 3 bases and J dropped 10; count of bases not matched to a gene: 13. CDR3 residues: CASSFGISGSSGEQFF. In DNA, the CDR3 is TGTGCCAGCAGCTTCGGGATTAGCGGGAGTTCGGGCGAGCAGTTCTTC.

The chain uses TRBV15 and TRBJ2-7; 11 nucleotides agree with TRBD2. V lost 5 bases to trimming and J lost 2 bases; unmatched junction nucleotides: 8. This CDR3 region has 16 residues. The germline CDR1 and CDR2 sequences are LNHNV and YYDKDF (reference sequence). In nucleotides, the CDR3 is TGTGCCACCAGCGGCTATAGCGGGAGGGCCCCCTACGAGCAGTACTTC. It specifies CATSGYSGRAPYEQYF.

The chain joins TRBV28 to TRBJ1-4, with D possibly being TRBD1 (6 bases). There are 14 residues in the CDR3. V shed 3 bases and J shed 5 bases, with 10 bases lying between them. Germline CDR1 MDHEN, CDR2 SYDVKM. The CDR3: CASSFEQGNEKLFF. The CDR3 nucleotides are TGTGCCAGCAGTTTTGAACAGGGAAATGAAAAACTGTTTTTT.

The chain couples TRBV6-6 to TRBJ1-3, with D possibly being TRBD1 (5 bases). Germline assignment: CDR1 MNHNY and CDR2 SVGAGI (reference sequence). Trimming removed 5 bases from V and 0 bases from J, with 17 bases in between. This CDR3 is built from 17 residues. CDR3 region: CASSPVRGGTSGNTIYF. The CDR3 nucleotides are TGTGCCAGCAGTCCCGTCCGCGGGGGAACCTCTGGAAACACCATATATTTT.

The chain is built from TRBV4-3 and TRBJ1-5, with a weak D call TRBD1 (6 bases). Trimming left V 0 bases short and J 0 bases short, with 15 bases between. CDR1 and CDR2 (germline): LGHNA, YSLEER. This CDR3 is 18 amino acids long. CDR3 sequence (DNA): TGCGCCAGCAGCCAAGATCGACTACAGGGCTTTAGCAATCAGCCCCAGCATTTT. This encodes CASSQDRLQGFSNQPQHF.

In its sample, this clone was seen once. This chain joins TRBV28 and TRBJ2-1; 11 bases line up with TRBD2. CDR1 is MDHEN, CDR2 SYDVKM, per germline. With 4 bases clipped from V and 5 bases from J, the junction kept 7 bases outside the gene matches. The CDR3 is made up of 16 amino acids. CDR3: CASSSLTSGANNEQFF. DNA for the CDR3: TGTGCCAGCAGTTCCCTGACTAGCGGGGCAAACAATGAGCAGTTCTTC.

The rearrangement uses TRBV24-1 and TRBJ2-1; TRBD2 is a possible D gene (6 bases). Germline CDR1 and CDR2: KGHDR and SFDVKD. This CDR3 contains 16 residues. Trimming cost V 1 base and J 0 bases, with 9 bases left between them. The CDR3: CATSDFATSSYNEQFF. The CDR3 DNA reads as TGTGCCACCAGTGATTTTGCGACTAGCTCCTACAATGAGCAGTTCTTC.

The rearrangement joins TRBV11-2 to TRBJ1-4, with 8 bases aligning to TRBD1. V lost 5 bases to trimming and J lost 2 bases; unmatched junction nucleotides: 10. The CDR3 runs to 17 residues. CDR1 SGHAT and CDR2 FQNNGV come from the germline V gene. Here the CDR3 DNA reads TGTGCCAGCAGCGGGTCGACAGGGGTCGGGACTAATGAAAAACTGTTTTTT. The encoded protein is CASSGSTGVGTNEKLFF. Full variable domain (outside the CDR3, taken from reference TRBV11-2 and TRBJ1-4): EAGVAQSPRYKIIEKRQSVAFWCNPISGHATLYWYQQILGQGPKLLIQFQNNGVVDDSQLPKDRFSAERLKGVDSTLKIQPAKLEDSAVYLCASSGSTGVGTNEKLFFGSGTQLSVL.

The sample holds one count of this clone. This chain uses TRBV9 with TRBJ2-2, with a weak D call TRBD2 (5 bases). This CDR3 is built from 14 residues. V gave up 0 bases and J gave up 6 bases, with 9 bases separating them. Per germline, CDR1 SGDLS and CDR2 YYNGEE. CDR3: CASSVERSAGELFF. The DNA for the CDR3 is TGTGCCAGCAGCGTAGAGCGGTCCGCCGGGGAGCTGTTTTTT.

The chain is built from TRBV6-2 or TRBV6-3 and TRBJ1-2; D is unclear. Germline V gives CDR1 MNHEY, CDR2 SVGEGT. V gave up 0 bases and J gave up 0 bases, with 8 bases separating them. This CDR3 comprises 15 residues. CDR3 coding DNA: TGTGCCAGCAGTTACTCGTATACAGCTAACTATGGCTACACCTTC. As protein: CASSYSYTANYGYTF.

This chain uses TRBV10-3 with TRBJ2-7, with 10 bases that match TRBD2. The CDR3 is made up of 17 amino acids. V shed 0 bases, J shed 0 bases, and the junction held 5 bases outside the gene matches. Per the germline V gene, CDR1 is ENHRY and CDR2 is SYGVKD. Written as DNA, the CDR3 is TGTGCCATCAGTGAGTCGACTAGCGGGCGATCCTCCTACGAGCAGTACTTC. It yields the protein CAISESTSGRSSYEQYF.

This clone was observed a few times. J is TRBJ2-1 and V is TRBV29-1; TRBD1 is a possible D gene (5 bases). From germline, CDR1 is SQVTM and CDR2 ANQGSEA. The V gene lost 3 bases and the J gene lost 5 bases, with 14 bases spanning the gap. The CDR3 runs 14 residues. The CDR3 DNA reads as TGCAGCGTTGACGGGCGACAGTTAAACAATGAGCAGTTCTTC. It is translated as CSVDGRQLNNEQFF.

This clone has only one observation. The same CDR3 is also encoded by other DNA sequences in this sample. The chain links TRBV9 to TRBJ1-2, with TRBD1 matching over 8 bases. The trim removed 2 bases at V and 0 bases at J, leaving 3 bases unmatched. The CDR3 consists of 15 residues. Germline CDR1 and CDR2: SGDLS and YYNGEE. The CDR3 DNA follows: TGTGCCAGCAGCGTCGGACAGGGCCCTAACTATGGCTACACCTTC. This sequence encodes CASSVGQGPNYGYTF.

This rearrangement joins TRBV7-2 to TRBJ1-2, with a possible D match to TRBD1 (6 bases). CDR1 and CDR2 (germline): SGHTA, FQGNSA. V lost 5 bases, J lost 7 bases, and 14 bases lay in between. The CDR3 is 13 residues long. For the CDR3, the DNA is TGTGCCAGCAGCCCGGGGGGGGGCACTGGCTACACCTTC. This encodes CASSPGGGTGYTF.

This sequence joins TRBV5-5 and TRBJ2-7; no firm D call. The CDR3 is 14 residues long. Germline V gene data show CDR1 as SGHKS and CDR2 as YYEKEE (reference sequence). Deletions cut 0 bases from V and 2 bases from J, with 9 bases between. The CDR3 protein is CASSLVAGPYEQYF. The DNA for the CDR3 is TGTGCCAGCAGCTTGGTAGCCGGTCCCTACGAGCAGTACTTC. Full variable domain (rest looked up from reference TRBV5-5 and TRBJ2-7): DAGVTQSPTHLIKTRGQQVTLRCSPISGHKSVSWYQQVLGQGPQFIFQYYEKEERGRGNFPDRFSARQFPNYSSELNVNALLLGDSALYLCASSLVAGPYEQYFGPGTRLTVT.

The gene calls are TRBV12-3 or TRBV12-4 and TRBJ1-2, with D perhaps TRBD1 (5 bases). The CDR3 is made up of 13 amino acids. V was shortened by 7 bases and J by 9 bases, with 18 bases between the two germline ends. This CDR3 reads CASTPNRGYRYTF. The CDR3 coding sequence is TGTGCCAGCACCCCCAATCGGGGGTATCGCTACACCTTC.

This clone was seen more than once but under ten times. The chain has TRBV29-1 and TRBJ1-2, with TRBD1 matching over 10 bases. V dropped 7 bases and J dropped 4; count of bases not matched to a gene: 9. The CDR3 extends over 14 amino acids. Germline V gene sequence: CDR1 SQVTM, CDR2 ANQGSEA. The CDR3 sequence: CSANSGTGAYGYTF. CDR3 DNA sequence: TGCAGCGCTAACTCCGGGACAGGGGCCTATGGCTACACCTTC. Using reference TRBV29-1 and TRBJ1-2 for the parts outside the CDR3, the full variable domain is SAVISQKPSRDICQRGTSLTIQCQVDSQVTMMFWYRQQPGQSLTLIATANQGSEATYESGFVIDKFPISRPNLTFSTLTVSNMSPEDSSIYLCSANSGTGAYGYTFGSGTRLTVV.

The CDR3 sequence is CASSRGQGALQPQHF. The DNA for the CDR3 is TGTGCCAGCAGCAGGGGACAGGGGGCTCTCCAGCCCCAGCATTTT. This chain connects TRBV2 to TRBJ1-5, with 12 bases identical to TRBD1. Germline V lookup: CDR1 SNHLY, CDR2 FYNNEI. CDR3 length equals 15 residues. After removal of 6 bases from V and 7 bases from J, the junction contained 7 bases not matched to a gene.